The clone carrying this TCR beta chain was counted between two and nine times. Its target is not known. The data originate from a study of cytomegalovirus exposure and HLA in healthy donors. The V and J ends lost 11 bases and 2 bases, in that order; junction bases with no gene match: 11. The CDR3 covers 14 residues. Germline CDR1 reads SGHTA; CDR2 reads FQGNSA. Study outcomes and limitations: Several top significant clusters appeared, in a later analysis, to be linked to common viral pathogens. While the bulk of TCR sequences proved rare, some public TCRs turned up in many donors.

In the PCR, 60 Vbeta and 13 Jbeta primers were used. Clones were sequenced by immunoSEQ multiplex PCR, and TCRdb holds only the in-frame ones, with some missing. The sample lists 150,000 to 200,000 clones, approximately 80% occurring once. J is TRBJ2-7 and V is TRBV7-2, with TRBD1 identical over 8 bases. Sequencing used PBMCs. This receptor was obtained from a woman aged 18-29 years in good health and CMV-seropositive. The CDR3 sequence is CAGSPGQEPYEQYF. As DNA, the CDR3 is TGTGCCGGGTCTCCGGGACAGGAGCCCTACGAGCAGTACTTC.